The TCR beta chain under discussion was sequenced for a study of shared clonotypes between healthy human individuals (dated by TCRdb to the early 2020s). About the study as a whole: Three men and two women, aged 18 to 49 years, made up the cohort. For each donor, CD4 naive and CD4 memory were each given three plates, CD8 naive was given two plates, and CD8 memory was given one plate. Blood TCR repertoires of a handful of healthy adults were deeply sequenced to estimate repertoire size and the extent of clonotype sharing between individuals. Different laboratories and diverse techniques were used to prepare libraries and sequence TCR repertoires, to increase sequencing depth and limit assay-specific biases. Leukapheresis yielded between about 0.94 and 10 billion PBMCs per donor.

CD8 naive samples were CD45RO-negative cells positively selected for CCR7, giving a CD45RA+CCR7+ population that excluded TemRA cells. The donors were healthy, HIV-negative adults with no recently reported acute infections or vaccinations. Only Caucasian adults living in Nashville, Tennessee, USA were represented among the donors. Blood was collected by leukapheresis, and PBMCs were isolated by Ficoll-Histopaque density gradient centrifugation and then cryopreserved in liquid nitrogen vapor phase. Analytical flow cytometry was used to check the purity and quantity of every magnetically sorted T cell population. Genomic DNA was isolated from every sorted fraction and measured by UV absorbance on a Nanodrop 2000c. Results and caveats for the whole study, not just this receptor: Based on pairwise subsampling, the degree of clonotype sharing among donors was expected to be affected by sequencing depth. Only blood was sampled, and tissue TCR repertoires likely differ from those in blood. Sharing across a few donors was observed for around 5% of naive CD4, 3% to 4% of naive CD8, over 2% of memory CD4, and over 0.3% of memory CD8 clonotypes. Incomplete sequencing was indicated by rarefaction of sorted-subset datasets, despite the large sequencing depth. Larger estimated clonotype richness was generally found for naive subsets than for memory subsets. The small number of donors limited the genetic and exposure-history diversity represented. Compared with non-shared clonotypes, clonotypes shared by all four sorted-subset donors had higher generation probabilities.

Reading the germline V gene gives CDR1 MNHEY and CDR2 SVGAGI. Trimming removed 2 bases from V and 5 bases from J, leaving 7 bases between the germline ends. The CDR3 runs 13 residues from the cysteine to the phenylalanine. The CDR3 DNA has 39 bases and is translated from base 1. This clone was found once. Its antigen remains unidentified. Base-call qualities are not available, and no considerably larger clone is one nucleotide away. The sample holds other DNA sequences that translate to the same CDR3. Using the deep immunoSEQ assay, multiplex PCR amplified TCR CDR3 regions from genomic DNA. Extracted genomic DNA from each cell subset was spread evenly across all wells of several immunoSEQ 96-well plates, with each plate serving as a replicate. Each replicate PCR for sorted subsets received 200 ng genomic DNA, equal to about 29,000 T cell genomes. The purified libraries were quantified using a Qubit 3.0 fluorometer, sized with a Bioanalyzer 2100, and then quantified again using the KAPA Library Quantification kit. A separate single-read 150-cycle Illumina NextSeq 550 flow cell was used to sequence each immunoSEQ 96-well plate. The source study handled its data this way. Because only junctional sequences without quality scores were contained in the immunoSEQ output, filtering matching that applied to full-length reads could not be performed. Sequences were annotated with PyIR, a Python wrapper for IgBLAST v1.9, and V/J genes and CDR3 were assigned using IMGT germline references. Reads were removed for weak V/J assignments (E-value above 1e-6), missing CDR3, stop codons, out-of-frame junctions, or ambiguous translated residues. V3J clonotypes were defined as sequences sharing the same inferred V gene, J gene, and CDR3 amino acid sequence. Percentage overlap between repertoires was computed as shared unique clonotypes divided by the size of the smaller repertoire. Repertoire richness was assessed with RTK rarefaction, the Chao1 estimator, and Recon v2.1 estimates of unobserved clonotypes. For all TCRbeta clonotypes obtained by the gDNA method from several donors, generation probabilities were computed with OLGA. What TCRdb holds here is the immuneACCESS table cut down to in-frame rearrangements. Part of the clones is not present; checked against another copy, under half of the missing clones reflect an unresolved V gene, and the others are unexplained. V, J and clone size derive from that table, while D and trimming were established from the DNA sequence. For this sample the table gives 1.5 million to 2.5 million clones, of which about 95% were detected only once. Approximately 1.2% of the sample is taken by the ten largest.

The receptor chain draws on TRBV6-5 and TRBJ2-1, with the D gene not confidently named. Sequencing was done on a sample of naive CD8+ T cells sorted from blood. According to the study, the label for this sample's cell subset or site signals: CD45RA+CCR7+. The receptor comes from a man aged 18 to 30 in good health. The nucleotides are TGTGCCAGCAGTTACGGTCAGGACAATGAGCAGTTCTTC. Its product reads: CASSYGQDNEQFF.